The 4 T cell receptor beta chains below come from one sample, sequenced in a study of blood T cell repertoires in COVID-19. TCRdb's table, derived via immunoSEQ multiplex PCR, lists solely in-frame clones and lacks some. The data hold about 400,000 clones, with approximately 90% observed a single time. The sample taken for sequencing was PBMCs or T cells enriched from blood (not recorded which). The receptors here all came from a woman aged 50 to 60 who had recovered from COVID-19.

The chain joins TRBV5-6 to TRBJ1-2, with a weak D call TRBD1 (5 bases). The germline gives CDR1 SGHDT, CDR2 YYEEEE. The CDR3 extends over 12 amino acids. V was pared by 3 bases and J by 3 bases, with 6 bases between. CDR3 region: CASSSQDYGYTF. CDR3 bases: TGTGCCAGCAGCTCACAGGACTATGGCTACACCTTC.

This rearrangement joins TRBV27 to TRBJ1-5; tentative D call: TRBD1 (5 bases). From germline, CDR1 is MNHEY and CDR2 SMNVEV (reference sequence). The germline V and J ends were trimmed by 6 bases and 5 bases, with 17 bases remaining between them. The CDR3 has 15 amino acids. CDR3 sequence reads: CASSPLTGGDQPQHF. In DNA, the CDR3 is TGTGCCAGCAGCCCCCTTACCGGGGGGGATCAGCCCCAGCATTTT.

V is TRBV2 and J is TRBJ2-3, with D perhaps matching TRBD1 (5 bases). The germline V gene encodes CDR1 SNHLY and CDR2 FYNNEI. V lost 8 bases and J lost 2, with 11 bases in between. The CDR3 loop spans 13 amino acids. The CDR3 reads CASRAGITDTQYF. Here the CDR3 DNA reads TGTGCCAGCCGGGCAGGGATCACAGATACGCAGTATTTT.

This clone was seen once. The chain links TRBV4-2 to TRBJ1-6; 8 bases agree with TRBD1. The germline gives CDR1 LGHNA, CDR2 YNFKEQ. CDR3 length equals 16 residues. V lost 0 bases to trimming and J lost 6 bases; unmatched junction nucleotides: 4. CDR3 protein: CASSQEDRARNSPLHF. In nucleotides, the CDR3 is TGTGCCAGCAGCCAAGAGGACAGGGCTCGTAATTCACCCCTCCACTTT.